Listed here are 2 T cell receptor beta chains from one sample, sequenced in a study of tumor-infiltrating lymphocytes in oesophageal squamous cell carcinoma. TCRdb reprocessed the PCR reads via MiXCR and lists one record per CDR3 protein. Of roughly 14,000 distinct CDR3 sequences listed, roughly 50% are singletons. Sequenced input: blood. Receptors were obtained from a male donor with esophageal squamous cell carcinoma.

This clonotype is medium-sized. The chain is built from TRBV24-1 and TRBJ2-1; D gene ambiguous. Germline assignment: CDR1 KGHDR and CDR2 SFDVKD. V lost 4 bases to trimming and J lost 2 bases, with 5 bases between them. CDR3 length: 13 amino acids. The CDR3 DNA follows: TGTGCCACCAGTGACCCGACCTACAATGAGCAGTTCTTC. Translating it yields CATSDPTYNEQFF.

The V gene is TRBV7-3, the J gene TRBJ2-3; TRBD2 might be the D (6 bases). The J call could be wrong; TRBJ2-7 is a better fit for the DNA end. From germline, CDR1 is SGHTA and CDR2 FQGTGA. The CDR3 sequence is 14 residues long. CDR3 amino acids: CASSLGLNVGEQYF. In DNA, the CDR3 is TGTGCCAGCAGCTTAGGACTAAATGTGGGTGAGCAGTACTTC.